This TCR beta chain emerged from a study of response to subunit inactivated influenza vaccine. The CDR3 is 12 residues long. The germline V and J ends were trimmed by 6 bases and 6 bases, with 11 bases remaining between them. Only a few counts were recorded for this clonotype. The antigen is not known. TCRdb analysed the RT-PCR reads with MiXCR anew, one entry per CDR3 protein. The sample consists of 800,000 to 1,000,000 distinct CDR3 sequences, 21% of them appearing once. Study-level findings and limits: Each seasonal influenza vaccination recruits few new T cells, the authors suggested.

The sample in question was PBMCs from blood, obtained about 5 days after vaccination. This sequence was found in a man aged 50 to 60 who received an inactivated influenza vaccine. This chain connects TRBV12-3 or TRBV12-4 to TRBJ1-1, with TRBD1 as a possible D gene (5 bases). This chain's CDR3 is CASSRAMAEAFF. CDR3 DNA: TGTGCCAGCAGCAGGGCGATGGCTGAAGCTTTCTTT.